A single sample gave rise to the 21 T cell receptor beta chains below, sequenced in a study of T-cell reconstitution after alpha-beta-depleted transplantation in children. Unique molecular identifiers were used in preparing the TCRbeta library. Using its own MiXCR run on the PCR reads, TCRdb lists one record per CDR3 protein. The sample lists approximately 520,000 distinct CDR3 sequences, over 9.5% occurring once. The sequences come from PBMCs, mostly from graft donor cells, collected 180 days after TCRalphabeta/CD19-depleted stem cell transplant. All receptors derive from a female patient between 2 and 15 years old who had a stem cell transplant for aplastic anemia, so the T cells may come from the graft donor.

This clonotype was detected once. This may stem from a read error, because a much larger clone lies one nucleotide away. CDR3 in amino acids: CATSDRLDLTDTQYF. The DNA of the CDR3 is TGTGCCACCAGTGACCGACTGGACCTCACAGATACGCAGTATTTT. This chain uses TRBV24-1 with TRBJ2-3; D remains ambiguous. Germline CDR1 KGHDR, CDR2 SFDVKD. This CDR3 is 15 amino acids long. The V end was cut by 4 bases, the J end by 2 bases, with 12 bases between.

This clonotype was seen a few times. The chain employs TRBV19 and TRBJ2-1; the D is unclear. The V gene's germline CDR1 is LNHDA and CDR2 SQIVND (reference sequence). V shed 5 bases and J shed 7 bases, with 12 bases lying between them. This CDR3 comprises 13 residues. CDR3 sequence reads: CASSLRPGNEQFF. CDR3 DNA: TGTGCCAGTAGTCTCCGACCCGGAAATGAGCAGTTCTTC.

V and J are TRBV2 and TRBJ2-1; D unresolved. The germline gives CDR1 SNHLY, CDR2 FYNNEI. V was cut by 8 bases and J by 6 bases, with 14 bases left in between. The CDR3 has 13 amino acids. The CDR3 region is CASDPWAINEQFF. The CDR3 DNA sequence: TGTGCCAGCGACCCTTGGGCTATCAATGAGCAGTTCTTC. Filled out from reference TRBV2 and TRBJ2-1, the complete variable domain reads EPEVTQTPSHQVTQMGQEVILRCVPISNHLYFYWYRQILGQKVEFLVSFYNNEISEKSEIFDDQFSVERPDGSNFTLKIRSTKLEDSAMYFCASDPWAINEQFFGPGTRLTVL.

The chain couples TRBV6-5 to TRBJ2-7; D may be TRBD2 (5 bases). Trimming pared 3 bases from V and 2 bases from J, leaving 14 bases between. Looked up from germline, CDR1 is MNHEY and CDR2 is SVGAGI. The length of the CDR3 is 15 residues. The CDR3 DNA sequence: TGTGCCAGCAGTTATGGGAGTAAGATTCCCTACGAGCAGTACTTC. Its translation: CASSYGSKIPYEQYF.

This clonotype was seen only a few times. V gene TRBV27 combines with J gene TRBJ2-3; D perhaps matches TRBD2 (6 bases). From germline, CDR1 is MNHEY and CDR2 SMNVEV (reference sequence). V shed 6 bases and J shed 2 bases, with 21 bases lying between them. The CDR3 is made up of 17 amino acids. The DNA for the CDR3 is TGTGCCAGCAGCCCTCACCCCCAATGGGACTTCACAGATACGCAGTATTTT. Its translation: CASSPHPQWDFTDTQYF.

This clonotype was seen more than once but under ten times. The gene calls are TRBV4-3 and TRBJ2-6; unclear D gene. CDR1 is LGHNA and CDR2 is YSLEER in the germline V gene. The CDR3 consists of 18 residues. V was clipped by 0 bases and J by 0 bases, with 12 bases between them. Here the CDR3 reads CASSQDTSPNSGANVLTF. CDR3 DNA: TGCGCCAGCAGCCAAGATACAAGCCCAAACTCTGGGGCCAACGTCCTGACTTTC.

The chain recombines TRBV28 with TRBJ1-4, with 7 bases matching TRBD1. The CDR3 covers 16 residues. CDR1 is MDHEN, CDR2 SYDVKM, per germline. Trimming at V came to 3 bases and at J to 6 bases, leaving 10 bases not matched to a gene. The CDR3 loop is CASSFPDRALDEKLFF. The CDR3 DNA sequence: TGTGCCAGCAGTTTCCCCGACAGGGCCCTTGATGAAAAACTGTTTTTT.

This clonotype came up a few times. The chain has TRBV2 and TRBJ2-7; 10 nucleotides align to TRBD2. The CDR3 consists of 13 residues. Germline V gene data show CDR1 as SNHLY and CDR2 as FYNNEI. The CDR3 is CAAEREGRNEQYF. The CDR3 DNA is TGTGCAGCGGAGCGGGAGGGCCGGAACGAGCAGTACTTC.

V and J are TRBV12-3 or TRBV12-4 and TRBJ1-5, with D possibly matching TRBD1 (6 bases). The CDR3 extends over 13 amino acids. V was clipped by 7 bases and J by 3 bases, with 10 bases between them. CDR3: CASIGGFNQPQHF. CDR3 nucleotide sequence: TGTGCCAGCATAGGGGGTTTCAATCAGCCCCAGCATTTT.

This clonotype came up once. The chain links TRBV7-6 to TRBJ2-1, with 9 bases fitting TRBD2. The V gene's germline CDR1 is SGHVS and CDR2 FNYEAQ. The CDR3 runs 20 residues. The J segment lost 0 bases and the V segment lost 4 bases, leaving 16 bases of the junction unmatched. This CDR3 is CASSSWAGGPWRGSYNEQFF. DNA for the CDR3: TGTGCCAGCAGCTCCTGGGCGGGAGGGCCGTGGAGGGGCTCCTACAATGAGCAGTTCTTC.

There are many counts of this clonotype. The V and J genes are TRBV7-9 and TRBJ2-1; 9 bases are shared with TRBD2. CDR3 length: 15 residues. Germline CDR1 SEHNR, CDR2 FQNEAQ (reference sequence). The V segment lost 1 base and the J segment 6 bases; nucleotides outside the gene matches: 4. DNA for the CDR3: TGTGCCAGCAGCTTAGTACTAGCGGGCCTCAATGAGCAGTTCTTC. Translated: CASSLVLAGLNEQFF.

This clonotype was recorded a few times. The CDR3 sequence is CASSYGATGELFF. In DNA form, the CDR3 reads TGTGCCAGCAGTTACGGGGCCACCGGGGAGCTGTTTTTT. The chain joins TRBV27 to TRBJ2-2; D possibly matches TRBD1 or TRBD2 (5 bases each). Trimming removed 4 bases at V and 4 bases at J, with 7 bases between. CDR3 length: 13 amino acids. Germline V gene lookup returns CDR1 MNHEY and CDR2 SMNVEV (reference sequence).

This clonotype was seen a few times. This sequence joins TRBV5-6 and TRBJ2-1, with 11 bases lining up with TRBD2. From germline, CDR1 is SGHDT and CDR2 YYEEEE. This CDR3 comprises 16 residues. Germline trimming cut 4 bases from V and 7 bases from J; bases unmatched to any gene: 10. Here the CDR3 reads CASSRRDSGRANEQFF. CDR3 nucleotide sequence: TGTGCCAGCAGCAGAAGGGATAGCGGGAGGGCAAATGAGCAGTTCTTC.

This clonotype was picked up many times. The chain combines TRBV20-1 with TRBJ2-5; TRBD2 matches at 12 bases. This CDR3 has 16 residues. Germline trimming cut 5 bases from V and 4 bases from J; bases unmatched to any gene: 11. From germline, CDR1 is DFQATT and CDR2 SNEGSKA (reference sequence). The CDR3 is CSASSGRAFVRETQYF. In nucleotides, the CDR3 is TGCAGTGCTTCTAGCGGGAGGGCTTTTGTGCGAGAGACCCAGTACTTC.

The V call is TRBV29-1, the J call TRBJ1-6, with D possibly being TRBD1 (5 bases). Per the germline V gene, CDR1 is SQVTM and CDR2 is ANQGSEA. This CDR3 is built from 14 residues. The V end was cut by 4 bases, the J end by 7 bases, with 14 bases between. Here the CDR3 reads CSVAGPNANSPLHF. Here the CDR3 DNA reads TGCAGCGTTGCGGGACCGAACGCAAATTCACCCCTCCACTTT.

In its sample, this clonotype was seen a few times. The rearrangement joins TRBV6-1 to TRBJ2-5; 9 bases map to TRBD1. V gave up 7 bases and J gave up 5 bases; unmatched junction bases: 8. Looked up from germline, CDR1 is MNHNS and CDR2 is SASEGT. This CDR3 has 14 residues. CDR3 in amino acids: CASIVPGQGETQYF. The CDR3 DNA is TGTGCCAGCATTGTACCGGGACAGGGCGAGACCCAGTACTTC.

This chain connects TRBV24-1 to TRBJ2-3; no definite D call. V was cut by 4 bases and J by 1 base, with 8 bases left in between. The germline V gene encodes CDR1 KGHDR and CDR2 SFDVKD. The CDR3 consists of 14 residues. CDR3 loop: CATSEVARTDTQYF. In DNA, the CDR3 is TGTGCCACCAGTGAGGTGGCGCGCACAGATACGCAGTATTTT.

This clonotype came up a few times. V usage is TRBV2 and J usage is TRBJ2-1; possibly TRBD2 for D (7 bases). Between the trimmed V and J ends, which lost 9 bases and 6 bases, there was a span of 18 bases. CDR1 is SNHLY, CDR2 FYNNEI, per germline. The CDR3 runs 14 residues. For the CDR3, the DNA is TGTGCCAGTTATAGCGGGCTGGGGGCCAATGAGCAGTTCTTC. Amino acid sequence: CASYSGLGANEQFF.

This sequence joins TRBV28 and TRBJ2-7, with a weak D call TRBD2 (6 bases). V was pared by 5 bases and J by 2 bases, with 22 bases between. CDR3 size: 17 residues. Germline values: CDR1 MDHEN, CDR2 SYDVKM. CDR3 sequence (DNA): TGTGCCAGCAGTCCCCAGGCGGGGTGGGACTTCACCTACGAGCAGTACTTC. It codes for CASSPQAGWDFTYEQYF.

This clonotype was seen a few times. This chain connects TRBV5-1 to TRBJ1-2, with a possible D match to TRBD1 (5 bases). Germline V CDR1 and CDR2: SGHRS, YFSETQ. Deletions cut 4 bases from V and 0 bases from J, with 10 bases between. The CDR3 totals 14 residues. CDR3 bases: TGCGCCAGCAGCCCAGGGTCGGCTAACTATGGCTACACCTTC. Protein: CASSPGSANYGYTF.

This clonotype was seen at least ten times. The chain combines TRBV12-3 or TRBV12-4 with TRBJ1-2; D gene uncertain. CDR3 length: 14 amino acids. Trimming stripped 0 bases from V and 2 bases from J, with 7 bases between. In DNA form, the CDR3 reads TGTGCCAGCAGTTTAGCGCACATGAACTATGGCTACACCTTC. Translated, it gives CASSLAHMNYGYTF.